The TCR beta chain described here comes from a study of OX40 agonist ivuxolimab in advanced cancers. For the study at large: Ivuxolimab, an agonistic anti-OX40 (CD134) antibody, was given to patients. Study-level results: Among expanded peripheral T cells, antigen specificity went undetermined.

Comments on this clone: Antigen unknown.

The CDR3 contains 12 residues. The germline CDR1 and CDR2 sequences are SEHNR and FQNEAQ (reference sequence). Trimming stripped 1 base from V and 9 bases from J, with 7 bases between. Clones were read by immunoSEQ multiplex PCR, and TCRdb kept only the in-frame ones, dropping some. Of 50,000 or so clones in the sample, roughly 82% were seen once. Material: CD4+ or CD8+ T cells sorted from blood, obtained in a trial of the OX40 agonist ivuxolimab. The J gene is TRBJ2-1, the V gene TRBV7-9, with unresolved D. This sequence was found in an adult with an advanced solid tumor such as melanoma, head and neck, liver or kidney cancer. CDR3 bases: TGTGCCAGCAGCTTAGATCCAGGTGAGCAGTTCTTC. Amino acids: CASSLDPGEQFF.